The present T cell receptor beta chain was sequenced within a study of naive and memory T cell subsets. Study-level findings and limits: Especially in CD8 cells, naive repertoires contained a few larger clonotypes, possibly CD45RA-re-expressing memory cells. In naive cells, over 85% of TCR sequences were seen only once.

With regard to this clonotype: Its target is unknown.

CDR3 length equals 16 residues. The V end lost 0 bases, the J end lost 4 bases, and 15 bases lay between the germline ends. The germline gives CDR1 LGHDT, CDR2 YNNKEL (reference sequence). CD4+ T cell IFNgamma after overnight CMV lysate exposure gave donor CMV status. Cells stained for CD3, CD4, CD8, CD45RA and CD27 were sorted into four subsets. The beta constant-region primer was an equimolar mix of two oligonucleotides covering TRBC1 and TRBC2. Four rounds of PCR amplified the ligated cDNA using nested alpha and beta constant-region primers plus SP2. The cDNA 3' end received a ligated single-stranded oligonucleotide carrying the SP2 primer and a 12-nucleotide UMI. MiXCR was run by TCRdb on the UMI-ligation and nested PCR reads, yielding one entry per CDR3 protein. The repertoire holds approximately 150,000 distinct CDR3 sequences, with 15% to 25% as singletons.

Sequencing was carried out using naive CD8+ T cells from blood. This TCR came from a human donor in good health. The chain joins TRBV3-1 to TRBJ1-2; possible D gene TRBD1, 6 bases. The CDR3 sequence is CASSQDGSGGGYGYTF. CDR3 sequence (DNA): TGTGCCAGCAGCCAAGATGGGAGCGGGGGCGGCTATGGCTACACCTTC.